This T cell receptor beta chain appears in the sequencing data of a study of beta chain features in type 1 diabetes (dated by TCRdb to between 2018 and 2020). Regarding the complete study: Mean age, gender distribution, total cell number and subset yield were not different between patients and healthy donors. Whereas all 30 or so donors provided naive and central memory subsets, regulatory and stem cell-like memory subsets were isolated from just 8 patients and roughly 8 healthy donors. A total of over 95,000,000 sorted cells were examined across all samples, and RNA yield correlated strongly with the number of cells per subset. The study compared TCRB repertoires of sorted circulating CD4+ T cell subsets between recently diagnosed type 1 diabetes patients and matched healthy donors.

This clone showed up just a few times. Its antigen has not been determined. The sample holds no much larger clone one base away, and base qualities are not on file. The entire amount of isolated RNA was reverse transcribed using the High Capacity cDNA Reverse Transcription Kit, so the sequenced TCRB transcripts were expressed ones. For stem cell-like memory T cell samples, survey-depth immunoSEQ sequencing was used, averaging approximately 1 million total reads per sample. After sorted cells were lysed in RLT buffer, RNA was extracted with DNase-treated RNeasy Micro or Mini kits, with the choice depending on cell number. Each cell subset was processed separately to prevent cross-contamination, with patient and healthy donor samples processed together. The immunoSEQ multiplex PCR was used to amplify TCRB sequences from cDNA, generating 87-bp fragments that spanned the CDR3 region. Sequencing of the amplicons was done on the Illumina HiSeq platform. The published analysis was carried out like this. PCR bias was computationally corrected using synthetic template baselines, reads within Hamming distance 2 were collapsed, and singletons that could not be merged were discarded. Reads were aligned to IMGT to assign V, D and J genes, CDR3 length, and insertions or deletions at six rearrangement sites. Clonotype counts were normalized to sorted cell number within each subset before computing true diversity and Gini coefficients with the tcR R package. The overlap coefficient, calculated on TCRB nucleotide sequences, was used to measure repertoire sharing. TCRdb took over this immuneACCESS table, retaining in-frame rearrangements with V and J assigned. Such tables are incomplete; in checked studies, under half of the missing clones stem from an unresolved V gene, and the remainder is unexplained. That table supplies the V and J calls and clone size; D and trimming were determined from the DNA. This sample lists 45,000 to 60,000 clones; approximately 43% were detected once. Of the sample, roughly 0.13% falls within the top ten clones.

A single peripheral blood draw of 95 to 150 mL on average was collected from each donor into heparinised tubes. A BD FACSAria II was used to sort naive, central memory, regulatory and stem cell-like memory CD4+ T cells with a panel that included CD45RO, CCR7, CD25, CD127, CD95 and CD27. All sorted populations exceeded 95% purity. PBMCs were isolated immediately by Lymphoprep density gradient centrifugation and stained directly without culture. To minimize batch effects, samples were stained and sorted in pairs, one healthy donor with one patient per experiment. What the study reported, not specific to this receptor: Naive, central memory and regulatory TCRB repertoires appeared to be more similar among patients than among healthy donors. Only small numbers of individuals were included in the HLA sub-analyses, which left unresolved whether HLA type had any influence on TCRB rearrangement. At VDJ recombination sites, type 1 diabetes patients had fewer insertions and more deleted nucleotides, which implies abnormalities in thymic rearrangement. Shorter templates might have been favored by PCR, but patient and control samples were amplified and corrected together, so both groups would have been affected equally by any skew. A moderate but significant shortening of TCRB CDR3 length was observed in type 1 diabetes patients in all four CD4+ subsets. Because cDNA was sequenced instead of genomic DNA, activated cells with high expression could be over-represented, although the groups did not differ in activation or CD3 levels.

The CDR3, cysteine through phenylalanine, is 15 amino acids long. Left in the record is the CDR3 DNA by itself, 45 bases read in frame from the first base. Reading the germline V gene gives CDR1 SGHDT and CDR2 YYEEEE. Ends trimmed: V by 4 bases, J by 7 bases; bases unmatched to a gene: 10. The sequence derives from a man in his thirties or forties with type 1 diabetes. The chain was built from TRBV5-6 and TRBJ1-2; TRBD1 matches 10 bases in the middle. Sequences were obtained from stem cell memory CD4+ T cells from blood. The cell subset or site label corresponds to: stem cell-like memory CD4+ T cells. The CDR3 reads CASSGIDRGPSGYTF. The DNA reads as follows: TGTGCCAGCAGCGGGATTGACAGGGGGCCGAGTGGCTACACCTTC.